This TCR beta chain was found in a study of T cell responses to AZD1222 COVID-19 vaccine. Study observations and caveats: The donor group comprised mostly white British people and more females; the analysis possibly underestimated clonal diversity.

About this clone: Its antigen is still unknown. One end of the junction varies from germline; a read error may be responsible.

Libraries were prepared by immunoSEQ multiplex PCR; TCRdb keeps only in-frame clonotypes and omits some of them. The table has about 160,000 clones, 92% seen once. The V gene's germline CDR1 is PRHDT and CDR2 FYEKMQ (reference sequence). This CDR3 spans 12 amino acids. The specimen was peripheral blood, collected 28 days after the second AZD1222 dose. The chain links TRBV13 to TRBJ1-1; D unclear. This receptor was obtained from an adult who received the AZD1222 COVID-19 vaccine. CDR3: CASSLEGTQAFF. The CDR3 bases are TGTGCCAGCAGCTTAGAGGGCACTCAAGCTTTCTTT.